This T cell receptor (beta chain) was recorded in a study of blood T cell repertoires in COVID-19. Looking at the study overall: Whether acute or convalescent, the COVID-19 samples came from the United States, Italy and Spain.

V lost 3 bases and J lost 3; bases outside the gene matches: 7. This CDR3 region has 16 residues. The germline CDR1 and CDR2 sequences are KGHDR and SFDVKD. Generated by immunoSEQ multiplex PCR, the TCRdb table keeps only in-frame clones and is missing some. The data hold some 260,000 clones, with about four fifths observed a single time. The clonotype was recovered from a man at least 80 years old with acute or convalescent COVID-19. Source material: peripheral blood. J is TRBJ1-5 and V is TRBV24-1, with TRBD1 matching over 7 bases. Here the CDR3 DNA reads TGTGCCACCAGTGATGCCGGACAGGTTTACAATCAGCCCCAGCATTTT. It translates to CATSDAGQVYNQPQHF.